This T cell receptor beta chain was profiled in a study of early T cells in non-severe SARS-CoV-2 infection. The overall study: RNA in bulk from unsorted whole blood was sequenced, and chains were unpaired.

This clonotype was observed a handful of times. Individual cDNA molecules carried attached unique molecular identifiers. From the 5' RACE reads, TCRdb called clonotypes with MiXCR, one entry per CDR3 protein. The sample has under 140,000 distinct CDR3 sequences, approximately 12% seen once. Sequenced here: whole blood, sampled at baseline. The sequence came from an adult who was a healthcare worker with PCR-confirmed SARS-CoV-2 infection or an uninfected control (not recorded which).

As DNA, the CDR3 is TGTGCCAGCAGCCTCTTCTGGGGTCGCCCGGGGATGGAGACCCAGTACTTC. This codes for CASSLFWGRPGMETQYF. The chain carries TRBV3-1 and TRBJ2-5; the D gene is possibly TRBD2 (5 bases). The CDR3 loop spans 17 amino acids. V lost 4 bases and J 5 bases, leaving 23 bases between the germline ends. Per the germline V gene, CDR1 is LGHDT and CDR2 is YNNKEL (reference sequence).